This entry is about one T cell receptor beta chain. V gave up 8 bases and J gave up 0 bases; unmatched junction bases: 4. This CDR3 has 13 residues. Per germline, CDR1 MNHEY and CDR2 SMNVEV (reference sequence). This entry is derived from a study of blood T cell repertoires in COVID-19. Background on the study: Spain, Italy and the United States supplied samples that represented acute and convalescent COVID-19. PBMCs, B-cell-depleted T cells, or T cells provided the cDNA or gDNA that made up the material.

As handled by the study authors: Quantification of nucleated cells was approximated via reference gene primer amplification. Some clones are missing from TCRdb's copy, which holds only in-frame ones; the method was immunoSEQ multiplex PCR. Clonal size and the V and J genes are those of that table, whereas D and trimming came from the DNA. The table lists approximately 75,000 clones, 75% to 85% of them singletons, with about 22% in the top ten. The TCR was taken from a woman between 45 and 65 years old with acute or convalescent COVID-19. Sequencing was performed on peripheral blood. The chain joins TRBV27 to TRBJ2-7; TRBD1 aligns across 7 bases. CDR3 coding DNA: TGTGCCAGCGGAAACAGGGGCTCCTACGAGCAGTACTTC. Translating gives CASGNRGSYEQYF.